One sample yielded the 16 T cell receptor beta chains listed below, sequenced in a study of T cell responses to AZD1222 COVID-19 vaccine. Generated by immunoSEQ multiplex PCR, the TCRdb table keeps only in-frame clones and is missing some. The table includes over 140,000 clones, about nine tenths detected once. Specimen: peripheral blood, collected on day 0 of AZD1222 vaccination. The origin of the receptors is an adult in good health.

V and J are TRBV5-1 and TRBJ2-7, with 7 bases matching TRBD1. Looked up from germline, CDR1 is SGHRS and CDR2 is YFSETQ. CDR3 length: 15 residues. J lost 3 bases, V lost 2 bases, and 8 bases had no gene match. Here the CDR3 reads CASSFSTGVDYEQYF. CDR3 DNA sequence: TGCGCCAGCAGCTTCAGTACAGGGGTCGACTACGAGCAGTACTTC. Complete variable domain (other parts from reference TRBV5-1 and TRBJ2-7): KAGVTQTPRYLIKTRGQQVTLSCSPISGHRSVSWYQQTPGQGLQFLFEYFSETQRNKGNFPGRFSGRQFSNSRSEMNVSTLELGDSALYLCASSFSTGVDYEQYFGPGTRLTVT.

The chain recombines TRBV11-2 with TRBJ1-3; D is perhaps TRBD1 (5 bases). V dropped 3 bases and J dropped 11 bases, with 17 bases sitting between them. The CDR3 sequence is 14 residues long. The germline V gene has CDR1 SGHAT and CDR2 FQNNGV. In DNA form, the CDR3 reads TGTGCCAGCAGCTTTAATACTGGGGGTGGTCCCATATATTTT. This sequence encodes CASSFNTGGGPIYF.

V and J are TRBV9 and TRBJ2-7; 11 bases align to TRBD2. This CDR3 spans 16 amino acids. CDR1 SGDLS and CDR2 YYNGEE come from the germline V gene. V shed 4 bases and J 0 bases; nucleotides not matched to a gene: 6. The CDR3 DNA reads as TGTGCCAGCAGCATCTCGGGACTAGCGGACTCCTACGAGCAGTACTTC. Amino acids: CASSISGLADSYEQYF.

V and J are TRBV7-9 and TRBJ1-1; D is uncertain. The ends were cut back, 1 base at V and 7 bases at J, with 13 bases in the middle. Germline assignment: CDR1 SEHNR and CDR2 FQNEAQ (reference sequence). There are 14 residues in the CDR3. The CDR3 nucleotides read TGTGCCAGCAGCTTAGATGGAACTGGGATTGAAGCTTTCTTT. Residues: CASSLDGTGIEAFF.

The chain couples TRBV28 to TRBJ2-3; 7 nucleotides align to TRBD1. The CDR3 spans 14 residues. The V gene end was trimmed by 5 bases and the J gene end by 4 bases; junction bases not matched to a gene: 6. Germline CDR1 and CDR2: MDHEN and SYDVKM. The CDR3 region has the DNA TGTGCCAGCAGTAGACAGGGCTTTGCAGATACGCAGTATTTT. Translation: CASSRQGFADTQYF.

The V call is TRBV11-2, the J call TRBJ2-7; D unresolved. This CDR3 comprises 13 residues. Germline V CDR1 and CDR2: SGHAT, FQNNGV. V shed 5 bases and J shed 4 bases, with 12 bases lying between them. The CDR3 here is CASSASVGYEQYF. The CDR3 nucleotides read TGTGCCAGCAGCGCCTCGGTGGGGTACGAGCAGTACTTC.

This clone has just one count. The chain has TRBV28 and TRBJ2-4, with 7 bases lining up with TRBD1. Germline V CDR1 and CDR2: MDHEN, SYDVKM. Trimming cost V 5 bases and J 7 bases; bases outside gene matches: 8. This CDR3 comprises 14 residues. The CDR3 sequence: CASSADRYDNIQYF. The CDR3 DNA is TGTGCCAGCAGTGCGGACAGGTATGACAACATTCAGTACTTC.

This chain connects TRBV6-2 or TRBV6-3 to TRBJ2-1; no clear D gene. V gave up 0 bases and J gave up 6 bases, with 15 bases separating them. The CDR3 is 16 residues long. Germline CDR1 is MNHEY and CDR2 is SVGEGT. The CDR3 region is CASSYSRSSKGNEQFF. The CDR3 DNA follows: TGTGCCAGCAGTTACTCGCGGTCCTCAAAGGGCAATGAGCAGTTCTTC.

The rearrangement uses TRBV4-1 and TRBJ2-1; 10 bases map to TRBD2. V lost 0 bases, J lost 3 bases, and 2 bases stayed unmatched. The germline gives CDR1 MGHRA, CDR2 YSYEKL. This CDR3 is built from 16 residues. The DNA for the CDR3 is TGCGCCAGCAGCCAAGACTGGACTAGCGGCTACAATGAGCAGTTCTTC. It codes for CASSQDWTSGYNEQFF.

The V and J genes are TRBV6-2 or TRBV6-3 and TRBJ2-5; D is unclear. The CDR3 covers 15 residues. CDR1 and CDR2 (germline): MNHEY, SVGEGT. V dropped 2 bases and J dropped 5 bases, with 15 bases sitting between them. CDR3 region: CASSYIDTSLETQYF. The CDR3, as DNA: TGTGCCAGCAGTTACATCGACACATCGTTGGAGACCCAGTACTTC.

J is TRBJ1-5 and V is TRBV7-2; 7 bases are shared with TRBD1. This CDR3 spans 14 amino acids. The V and J ends lost 5 bases and 5 bases, in that order; junction bases with no gene match: 6. Germline V lookup: CDR1 SGHTA, CDR2 FQGNSA. CDR3 amino acids: CASSPGQRHQPQHF. The CDR3 DNA follows: TGTGCCAGCAGCCCGGGACAGAGACATCAGCCCCAGCATTTT.

The chain uses TRBV9 and TRBJ2-1; TRBD2 matches 9 bases. CDR3 length: 15 amino acids. CDR1 SGDLS and CDR2 YYNGEE come from the germline V gene. After removal of 0 bases from V and 13 bases from J, the junction contained 11 bases not matched to a gene. The CDR3 region has the DNA TGTGCCAGCAGCGTAGGAGTAGCGGGGGAACTATCACAGTTCTTC. This translates into CASSVGVAGELSQFF. Using reference TRBV9 and TRBJ2-1 for the parts outside the CDR3, the full variable domain is DSGVTQTPKHLITATGQRVTLRCSPRSGDLSVYWYQQSLDQGLQFLIQYYNGEERAKGNILERFSAQQFPDLHSELNLSSLELGDSALYFCASSVGVAGELSQFFGPGTRLTVL.

In DNA form, the CDR3 reads TGTGCCAGCAGTCCAGCGGGGGGGCCCACAGATACGCAGTATTTT. Translation gives CASSPAGGPTDTQYF. The chain combines TRBV2 with TRBJ2-3; TRBD2 aligns across 10 bases. V shed 5 bases, J shed 2 bases, and the junction held 4 bases outside the gene matches. This CDR3 contains 15 residues. CDR1 SNHLY and CDR2 FYNNEI come from the germline V gene. The entire variable domain, with the rest obtained from reference TRBV2 and TRBJ2-3, is as follows: EPEVTQTPSHQVTQMGQEVILRCVPISNHLYFYWYRQILGQKVEFLVSFYNNEISEKSEIFDDQFSVERPDGSNFTLKIRSTKLEDSAMYFCASSPAGGPTDTQYFGPGTRLTVL.

The CDR3 sequence is CASSNKGQGSEKLFF. The CDR3 nucleotides are TGTGCCAGCAGCAACAAGGGACAGGGGAGTGAAAAACTGTTTTTT. The rearrangement joins TRBV7-9 to TRBJ1-4; 10 nucleotides match TRBD1. CDR3 size: 15 residues. CDR1 and CDR2 from the germline V gene are SEHNR and FQNEAQ (reference sequence). After removal of 5 bases from V and 7 bases from J, the junction contained 7 bases not matched to a gene.

This chain links TRBV11-2 with TRBJ1-1; D uncertain. CDR3 length equals 15 residues. CDR1 and CDR2 from the germline V gene are SGHAT and FQNNGV. Trimming removed 2 bases from V and 0 bases from J, with 10 bases in between. CDR3 nucleotide sequence: TGTGCCAGCAGCTTAAAAAGGGTGCTGAACACTGAAGCTTTCTTT. Protein product: CASSLKRVLNTEAFF. Using reference TRBV11-2 and TRBJ1-1 for the parts outside the CDR3, the full variable domain is EAGVAQSPRYKIIEKRQSVAFWCNPISGHATLYWYQQILGQGPKLLIQFQNNGVVDDSQLPKDRFSAERLKGVDSTLKIQPAKLEDSAVYLCASSLKRVLNTEAFFGQGTRLTVV.

V usage is TRBV7-9 and J usage is TRBJ2-7; maybe TRBD1 (5 bases). This CDR3 is 18 amino acids long. The germline CDR1 and CDR2 sequences are SEHNR and FQNEAQ (reference sequence). V was clipped by 3 bases and J by 0 bases, with 21 bases between them. CDR3 coding DNA: TGTGCCAGCAGCTTTATGTGGGGCGTCCGTCAAAGCTCCTACGAGCAGTACTTC. It yields the protein CASSFMWGVRQSSYEQYF.